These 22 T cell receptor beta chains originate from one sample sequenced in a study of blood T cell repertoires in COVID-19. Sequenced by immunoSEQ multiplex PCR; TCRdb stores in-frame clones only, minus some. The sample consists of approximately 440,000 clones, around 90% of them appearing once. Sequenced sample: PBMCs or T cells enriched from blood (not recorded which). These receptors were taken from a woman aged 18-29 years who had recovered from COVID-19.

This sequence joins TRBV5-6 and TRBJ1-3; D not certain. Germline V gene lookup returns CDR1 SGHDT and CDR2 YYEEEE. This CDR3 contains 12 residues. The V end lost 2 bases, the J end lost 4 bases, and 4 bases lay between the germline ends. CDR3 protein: CASSLTGNTIYF. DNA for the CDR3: TGTGCCAGCAGCTTAACAGGAAACACCATATATTTT.

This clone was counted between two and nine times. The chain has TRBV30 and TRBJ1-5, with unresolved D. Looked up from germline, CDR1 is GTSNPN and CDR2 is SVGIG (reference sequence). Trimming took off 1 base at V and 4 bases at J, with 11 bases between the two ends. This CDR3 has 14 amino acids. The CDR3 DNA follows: TGTGCCTGGAGTGACCTGGCACCAAATCAGCCCCAGCATTTT. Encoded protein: CAWSDLAPNQPQHF. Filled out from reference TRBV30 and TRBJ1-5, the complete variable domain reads SQTIHQWPATLVQPVGSPLSLECTVEGTSNPNLYWYRQAAGRGLQLLFYSVGIGQISSEVPQNLSASRPQDRQFILSSKKLLLSDSGFYLCAWSDLAPNQPQHFGDGTRLSIL.

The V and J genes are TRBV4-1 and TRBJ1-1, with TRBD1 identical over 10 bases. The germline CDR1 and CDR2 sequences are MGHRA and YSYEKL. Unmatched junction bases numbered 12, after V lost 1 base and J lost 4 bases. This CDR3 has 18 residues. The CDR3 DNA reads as TGCGCCAGCAGCCAAGGGCCCTCGCGGACAGGGGGTGTCACTGAAGCTTTCTTT. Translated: CASSQGPSRTGGVTEAFF.

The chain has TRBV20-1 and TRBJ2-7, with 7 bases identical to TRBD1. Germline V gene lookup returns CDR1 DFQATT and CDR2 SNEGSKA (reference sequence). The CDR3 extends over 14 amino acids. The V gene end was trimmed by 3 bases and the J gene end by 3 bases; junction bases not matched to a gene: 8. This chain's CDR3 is CSASDRGQVYEQYF. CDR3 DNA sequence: TGCAGTGCTAGTGACCGAGGACAGGTCTACGAGCAGTACTTC.

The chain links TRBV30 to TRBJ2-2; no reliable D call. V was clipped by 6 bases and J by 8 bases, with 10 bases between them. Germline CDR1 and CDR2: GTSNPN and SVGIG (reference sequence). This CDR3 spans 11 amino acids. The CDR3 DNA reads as TGTGCCTGCCTAACCAGGGGGGAGCTGTTTTTT. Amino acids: CACLTRGELFF. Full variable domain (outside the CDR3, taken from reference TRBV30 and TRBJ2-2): SQTIHQWPATLVQPVGSPLSLECTVEGTSNPNLYWYRQAAGRGLQLLFYSVGIGQISSEVPQNLSASRPQDRQFILSSKKLLLSDSGFYLCACLTRGELFFGEGSRLTVL.

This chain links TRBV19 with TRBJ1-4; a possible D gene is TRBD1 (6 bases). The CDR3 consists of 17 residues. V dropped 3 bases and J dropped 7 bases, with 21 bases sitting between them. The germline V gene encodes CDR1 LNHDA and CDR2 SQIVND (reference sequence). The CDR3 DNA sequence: TGTGCCAGTAGTATTCGGGTAGGGGGGGGCGACGCTGAAAAACTGTTTTTT. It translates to CASSIRVGGGDAEKLFF.

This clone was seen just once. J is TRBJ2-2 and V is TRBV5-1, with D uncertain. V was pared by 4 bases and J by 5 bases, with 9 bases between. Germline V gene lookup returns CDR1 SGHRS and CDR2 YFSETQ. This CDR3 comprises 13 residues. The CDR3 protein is CASSLDLTGELFF. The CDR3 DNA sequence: TGCGCCAGCAGCCTGGACCTAACCGGGGAGCTGTTTTTT.

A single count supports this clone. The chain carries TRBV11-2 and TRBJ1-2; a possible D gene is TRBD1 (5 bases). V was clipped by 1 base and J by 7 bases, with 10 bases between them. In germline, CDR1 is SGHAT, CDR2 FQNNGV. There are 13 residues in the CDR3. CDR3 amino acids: CASSLGGRFGYTF. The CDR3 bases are TGTGCCAGCAGCTTAGGGGGCCGGTTTGGCTACACCTTC.

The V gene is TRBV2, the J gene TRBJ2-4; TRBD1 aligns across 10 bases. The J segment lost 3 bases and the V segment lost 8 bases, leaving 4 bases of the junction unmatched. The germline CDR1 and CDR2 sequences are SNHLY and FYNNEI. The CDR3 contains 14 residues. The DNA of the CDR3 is TGTGCCAGCCGACAGGGGGCTGACAAAAACATTCAGTACTTC. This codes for CASRQGADKNIQYF.

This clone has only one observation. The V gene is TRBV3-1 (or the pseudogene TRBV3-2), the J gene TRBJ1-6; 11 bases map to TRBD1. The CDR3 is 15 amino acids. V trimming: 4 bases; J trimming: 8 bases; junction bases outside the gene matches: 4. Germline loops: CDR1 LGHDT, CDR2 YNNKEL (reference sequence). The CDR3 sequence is CASSPPGQGDSPLHF. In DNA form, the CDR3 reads TGTGCCAGCAGCCCCCCGGGACAGGGGGATTCACCCCTCCACTTT.

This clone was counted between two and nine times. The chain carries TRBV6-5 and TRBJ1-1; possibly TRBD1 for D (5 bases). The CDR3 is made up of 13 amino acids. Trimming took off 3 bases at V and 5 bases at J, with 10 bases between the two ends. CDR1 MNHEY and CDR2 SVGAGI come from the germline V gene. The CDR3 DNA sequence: TGTGCCAGCAGTTATATCGGGGGAACTGAAGCTTTCTTT. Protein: CASSYIGGTEAFF.

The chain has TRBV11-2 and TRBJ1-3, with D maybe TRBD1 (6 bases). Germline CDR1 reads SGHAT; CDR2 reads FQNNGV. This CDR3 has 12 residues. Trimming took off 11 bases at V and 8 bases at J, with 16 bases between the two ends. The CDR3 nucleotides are TGTGCCTGTTCAGGGGTTAATGACACCATATATTTT. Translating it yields CACSGVNDTIYF.

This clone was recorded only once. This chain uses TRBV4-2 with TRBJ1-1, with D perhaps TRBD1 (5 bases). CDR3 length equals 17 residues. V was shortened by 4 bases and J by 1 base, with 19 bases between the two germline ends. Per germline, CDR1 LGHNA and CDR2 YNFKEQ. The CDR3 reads CASSLPPPWGPNTEAFF. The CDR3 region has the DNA TGTGCCAGCAGCCTCCCCCCCCCGTGGGGCCCGAACACTGAAGCTTTCTTT.

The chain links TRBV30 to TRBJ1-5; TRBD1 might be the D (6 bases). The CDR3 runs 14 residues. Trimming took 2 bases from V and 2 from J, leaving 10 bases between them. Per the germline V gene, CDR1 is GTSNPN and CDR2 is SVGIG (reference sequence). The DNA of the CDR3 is TGTGCCTGGAGTTTGGCAGGGGGCAATCAGCCCCAGCATTTT. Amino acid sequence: CAWSLAGGNQPQHF.

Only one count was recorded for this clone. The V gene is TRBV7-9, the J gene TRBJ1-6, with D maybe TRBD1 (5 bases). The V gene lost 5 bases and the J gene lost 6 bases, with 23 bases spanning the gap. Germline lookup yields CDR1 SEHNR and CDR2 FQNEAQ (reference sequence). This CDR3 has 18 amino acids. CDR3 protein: CASSLGKGMYITNSPLHF. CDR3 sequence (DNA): TGTGCCAGCAGCCTGGGGAAGGGGATGTACATTACTAATTCACCCCTCCACTTT. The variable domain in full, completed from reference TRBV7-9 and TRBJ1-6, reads DTGVSQNPRHKITKRGQNVTFRCDPISEHNRLYWYRQTLGQGPEFLTYFQNEAQLEKSRLLSDRFSAERPKGSFSTLEIQRTEQGDSAMYLCASSLGKGMYITNSPLHFGNGTRLTVT.

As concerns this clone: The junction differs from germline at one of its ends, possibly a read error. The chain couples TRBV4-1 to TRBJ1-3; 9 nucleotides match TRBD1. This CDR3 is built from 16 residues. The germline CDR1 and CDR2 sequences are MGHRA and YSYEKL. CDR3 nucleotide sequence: TGCGCCCGCAGCCGACCCGGGACAGGGAGAGGGAGGTTTGATGATTTT. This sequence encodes CARSRPGTGRGRFDDF.

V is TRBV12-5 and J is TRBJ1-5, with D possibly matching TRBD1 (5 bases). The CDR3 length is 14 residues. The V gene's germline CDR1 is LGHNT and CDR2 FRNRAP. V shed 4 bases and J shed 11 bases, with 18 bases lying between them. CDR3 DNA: TGTGCTAGTGGTTCGCCACTTCAGGGCGAGGCCCAGCATTTT. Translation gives CASGSPLQGEAQHF.

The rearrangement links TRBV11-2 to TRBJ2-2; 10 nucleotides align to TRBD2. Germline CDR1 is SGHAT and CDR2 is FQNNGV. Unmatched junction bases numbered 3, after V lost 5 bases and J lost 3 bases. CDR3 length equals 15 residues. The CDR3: CASSHGLADTGELFF. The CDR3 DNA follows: TGTGCCAGCAGCCATGGACTAGCGGACACCGGGGAGCTGTTTTTT.

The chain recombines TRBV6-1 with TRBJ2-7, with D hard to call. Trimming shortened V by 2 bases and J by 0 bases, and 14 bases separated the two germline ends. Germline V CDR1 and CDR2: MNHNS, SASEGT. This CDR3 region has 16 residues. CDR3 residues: CASSERNSPSSYEQYF. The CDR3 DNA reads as TGTGCCAGCAGTGAAAGGAACAGTCCGAGCTCCTACGAGCAGTACTTC.

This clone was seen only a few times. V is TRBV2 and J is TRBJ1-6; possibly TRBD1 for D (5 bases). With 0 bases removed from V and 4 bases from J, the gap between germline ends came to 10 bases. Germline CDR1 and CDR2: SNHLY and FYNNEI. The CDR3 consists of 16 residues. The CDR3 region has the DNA TGTGCCAGCAGTGAAGCGCGCGGGGGATATAATTCACCCCTCCACTTT. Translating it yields CASSEARGGYNSPLHF.

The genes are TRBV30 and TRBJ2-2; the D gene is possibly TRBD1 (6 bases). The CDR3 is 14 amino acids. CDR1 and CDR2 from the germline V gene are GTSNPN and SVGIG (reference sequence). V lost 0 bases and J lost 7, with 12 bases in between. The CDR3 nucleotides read TGTGCCTGGAGTGTAGGTGGGGACATCGGGGAGCTGTTTTTT. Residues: CAWSVGGDIGELFF.

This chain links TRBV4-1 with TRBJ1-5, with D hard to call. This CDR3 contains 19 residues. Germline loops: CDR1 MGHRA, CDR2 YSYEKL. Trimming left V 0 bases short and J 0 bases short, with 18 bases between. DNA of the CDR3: TGCGCCAGCAGCCAAGAGGGTCTCGTATCCAGCGATAGCAATCAGCCCCAGCATTTT. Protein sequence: CASSQEGLVSSDSNQPQHF.